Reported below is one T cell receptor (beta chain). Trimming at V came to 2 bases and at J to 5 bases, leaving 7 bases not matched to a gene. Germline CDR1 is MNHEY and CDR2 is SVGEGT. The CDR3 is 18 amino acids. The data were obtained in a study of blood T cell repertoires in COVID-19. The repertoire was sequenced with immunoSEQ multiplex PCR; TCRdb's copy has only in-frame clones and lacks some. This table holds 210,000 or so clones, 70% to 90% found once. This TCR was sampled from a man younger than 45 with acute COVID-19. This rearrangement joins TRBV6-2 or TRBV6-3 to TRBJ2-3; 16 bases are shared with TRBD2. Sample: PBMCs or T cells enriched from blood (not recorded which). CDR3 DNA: TGTGCCAGCAGTTACACGGGACTAGCGGGGGGGCATGGAGATACGCAGTATTTT. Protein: CASSYTGLAGGHGDTQYF.